Below, one T cell receptor (beta chain) is given with its context. The antigen is undetermined. A second about 7 to 12 cycle PCR used barcoded and J-beta primers. TCRdb re-derived calls from the 5' RACE reads in MiXCR, one entry per CDR3 protein. In the table there are 650,000 to 1,000,000 distinct CDR3 sequences, approximately 35% of which are singletons. Healthy Russian Caucasian donors spanned ages about 6 to 100 years. Collection of around 10 milliliters of peripheral blood was performed for each donor. Total RNA extracted from each sample amounted to at least 5 micrograms. The data were obtained in a study of blood T cells in healthy people across ages. General study findings and limits: CMV infection status of these donors was not known.

The receptor comes from a man between 18 and 35 years old in good health. What was sequenced was blood.

The CDR3 coding sequence is TGTGCTAGTGGTTTGGTAGTCAGTCGCAGCTCCTACGAGCAGTACTTC. This codes for CASGLVVSRSSYEQYF. The rearrangement joins TRBV12-5 to TRBJ2-7; no firm D call. V dropped 0 bases and J dropped 0 bases, with 12 bases sitting between them. The CDR3 has 16 residues. From germline, CDR1 is LGHNT and CDR2 FRNRAP.